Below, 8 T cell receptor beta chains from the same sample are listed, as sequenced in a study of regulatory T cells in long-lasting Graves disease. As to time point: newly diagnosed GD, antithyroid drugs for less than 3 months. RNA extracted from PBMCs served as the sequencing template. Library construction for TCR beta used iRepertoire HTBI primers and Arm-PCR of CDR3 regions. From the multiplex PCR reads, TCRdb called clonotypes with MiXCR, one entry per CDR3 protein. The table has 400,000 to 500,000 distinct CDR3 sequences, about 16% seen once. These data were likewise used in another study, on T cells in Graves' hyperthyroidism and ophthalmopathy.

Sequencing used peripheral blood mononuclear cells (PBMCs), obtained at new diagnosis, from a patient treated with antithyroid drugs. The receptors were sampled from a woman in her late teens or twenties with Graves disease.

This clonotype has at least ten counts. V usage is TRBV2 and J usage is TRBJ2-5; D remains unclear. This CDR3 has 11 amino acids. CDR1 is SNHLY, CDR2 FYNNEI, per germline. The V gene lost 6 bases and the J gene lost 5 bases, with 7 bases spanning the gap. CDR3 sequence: CASRQRETQYF. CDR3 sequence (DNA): TGTGCCAGCAGGCAGAGGGAGACCCAGTACTTC.

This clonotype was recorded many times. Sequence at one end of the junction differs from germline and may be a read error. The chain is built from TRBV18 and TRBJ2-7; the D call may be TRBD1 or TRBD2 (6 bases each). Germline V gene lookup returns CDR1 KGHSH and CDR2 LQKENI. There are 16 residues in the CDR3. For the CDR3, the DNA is TGTGCCAGCACACCAAGCGGCGGGACATGGGGCTACGAGCAGTACTTC. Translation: CASTPSGGTWGYEQYF.

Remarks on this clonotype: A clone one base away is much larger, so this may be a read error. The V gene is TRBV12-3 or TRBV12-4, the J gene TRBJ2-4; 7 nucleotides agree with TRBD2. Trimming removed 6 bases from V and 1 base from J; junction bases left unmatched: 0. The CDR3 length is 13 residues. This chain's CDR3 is CASRGGAKNIQYF. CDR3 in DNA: TGTGCCAGCAGGGGGGGGGCCAAAAACATTCAGTACTTC.

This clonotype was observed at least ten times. The chain's CDR3 is CASSPLRDRVNTEAFF. DNA of the CDR3: TGTGCCAGCAGTCCCCTCCGGGACAGGGTGAACACTGAAGCTTTCTTT. The chain uses TRBV27 and TRBJ1-1, with 9 bases lining up with TRBD1. The CDR3 loop spans 16 amino acids. V lost 5 bases to trimming and J lost 0 bases; unmatched junction nucleotides: 7. Germline V gene sequence: CDR1 MNHEY, CDR2 SMNVEV (reference sequence).

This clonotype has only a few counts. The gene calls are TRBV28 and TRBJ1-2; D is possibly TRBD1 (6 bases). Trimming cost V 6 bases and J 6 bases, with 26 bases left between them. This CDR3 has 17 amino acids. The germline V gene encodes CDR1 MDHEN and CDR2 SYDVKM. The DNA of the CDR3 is TGTGCCAGCAGGTGGATAGGGACACTCGTAAGCAGGGATGGCTACACCTTC. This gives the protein CASRWIGTLVSRDGYTF.

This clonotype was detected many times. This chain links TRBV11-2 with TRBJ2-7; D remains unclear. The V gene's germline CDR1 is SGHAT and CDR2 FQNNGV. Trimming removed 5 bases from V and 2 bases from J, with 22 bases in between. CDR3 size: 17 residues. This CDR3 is CASSPIRRLRTPYEQYF. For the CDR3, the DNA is TGTGCCAGCAGCCCAATTCGTAGGCTCCGTACCCCCTACGAGCAGTACTTC.

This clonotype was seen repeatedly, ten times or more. The CDR3 nucleotides are TGTGCCAGCACTCTAAGGACTAGTTTCTACAATGAGCAGTTCTTC. This codes for CASTLRTSFYNEQFF. The J gene is TRBJ2-1, the V gene TRBV28; 7 positions match TRBD2. The CDR3 consists of 15 residues. Germline-derived CDR1 and CDR2 are MDHEN and SYDVKM. The ends lost 7 bases at V and 3 bases at J; junction bases unmatched: 9.

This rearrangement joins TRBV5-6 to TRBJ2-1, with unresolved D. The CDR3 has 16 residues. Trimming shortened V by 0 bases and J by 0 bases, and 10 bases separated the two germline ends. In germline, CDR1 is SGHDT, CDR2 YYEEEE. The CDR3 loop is CASSLGPEISYNEQFF. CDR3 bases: TGTGCCAGCAGCTTGGGACCAGAAATCTCCTACAATGAGCAGTTCTTC.